The clone carrying this T cell receptor (beta chain) appeared a few times. The target antigen is unknown. This sample is part of a study of beta chain features in type 1 diabetes. The germline V gene has CDR1 SGHTA and CDR2 FQGNSA. The CDR3 loop spans 15 amino acids. V lost 3 bases and J 3 bases, leaving 14 bases between the germline ends. Expressed TCRB transcripts were sequenced because the entire RNA isolate underwent reverse transcription. Regulatory, naive and central memory T cell samples averaged around 3.9 million reads. Assay: immunoSEQ multiplex PCR; the TCRdb copy retains only in-frame clones and omits some. Here the sample spans fewer than 650,000 clones, roughly 16% being singletons. Regarding the study as a whole: Patients with Type 1 diabetes showed moderately but significantly shorter TCRB CDR3s in all four CD4+ subsets. TCRB repertoires of naive, central memory and Treg cells appeared more similar among patients than among healthy donors.

Populations isolated by sorting all had purity greater than 95%. This chain links TRBV7-2 with TRBJ1-2, with a weak D call TRBD1 (6 bases). The sequencing sample was made of naive CD4+ T cells from blood. The receptor comes from a man between 18 and 35 years old in good health. The CDR3 here is CASSFRAGADYGYTF. CDR3 nucleotide sequence: TGTGCCAGCAGCTTTCGTGCGGGGGCTGACTATGGCTACACCTTC. Combining the CDR3 with reference TRBV7-2 and TRBJ1-2 gives the whole variable domain GAGVSQSPSNKVTEKGKDVELRCDPISGHTALYWYRQSLGQGLEFLIYFQGNSAPDKSGLPSDRFSAERTGGSVSTLTIQRTQQEDSAVYLCASSFRAGADYGYTFGSGTRLTVV.